Included here is one T cell receptor beta chain sequence, with context. Antigen specificity is unknown. V was clipped by 0 bases and J by 3 bases, with 14 bases between them. This CDR3 is built from 16 residues. CDR1 and CDR2 (germline): MNHEY, SVGAGI. The sample comes from a study of vaccination effects on CD4 cells after COVID-19. Background on the study: A few million PBMC per well were cultured with around 10 IU/ml IL-2 and about 10 ug/ml peptides.

A 10-day culture period preceded the isolation of CD4+ T cells. As their vaccination, participants received two doses of either BNT162b2 or mRNA-1273. Study-wide points: Convalescent patients numbered few in the study; early post-infection timepoints were missing entirely.

Profiling relied on immunoSEQ multiplex PCR, and the TCRdb table lists in-frame clones only, not all of them. The sample includes about 45,000 clones, 55% to 85% seen only once; the top ten take roughly 9.7%. The sample was CD4+ T cells from PBMCs cultured without peptide, taken after COVID-19 vaccination. V usage is TRBV6-5 and J usage is TRBJ1-1; no reliable D call. This clonotype was obtained from a human donor who received a COVID-19 vaccine. The CDR3 DNA sequence: TGTGCCAGCAGTTACTCGCCTCGGGGATCTCACACTGAAGCTTTCTTT. This translates into CASSYSPRGSHTEAFF.